This T cell receptor beta chain was sequenced during a study of T cell repertoires in cytomegalovirus infection. This clonotype was recorded many times. The germline CDR1 and CDR2 sequences are SGHTA and FQGNSA. The ends were cut back, 5 bases at V and 11 bases at J, with 16 bases in the middle. There are 13 residues in the CDR3. MiXCR was run by TCRdb on the reads, yielding one entry per CDR3 protein. The data show 300,000 to 400,000 distinct CDR3 sequences, with about a sixth seen just once and 8.5% to 10% held by the top ten. This chain connects TRBV7-2 to TRBJ2-1; possible D gene TRBD2, 5 bases. Sequencing was done on a sample of PBMCs. The receptor's source is a human donor in good health (CMV status not recorded). Some clones in this sample may be carry-over from other donors' samples. Here the CDR3 reads CASSPDGGPKQFF. The CDR3 region has the DNA TGTGCCAGCAGCCCAGACGGCGGGCCGAAGCAGTTCTTC.